The present TCR beta chain was sequenced within a study of blood T cell repertoires in COVID-19. Method: immunoSEQ multiplex PCR; TCRdb's copy keeps in-frame clones and lacks some. The data show around 87,000 clones, just under 80% seen once. The CDR3 has 13 residues. Trimming took off 6 bases at V and 1 base at J, with 8 bases between the two ends. Germline V gene lookup returns CDR1 KGHDR and CDR2 SFDVKD. Sequencing input: peripheral blood. The V call is TRBV24-1, the J call TRBJ1-2, with D tentatively TRBD1 (5 bases). The source of this sequence is a human donor in a cohort sampled during active COVID-19. The DNA for the CDR3 is TGTGCCACCAGTCAGGGATATAACTATGGCTACACCTTC. Translating it yields CATSQGYNYGYTF.